The clone carrying this T cell receptor beta chain came up many times. What it recognizes is unknown. The source of the sample is a study of T cells after yellow fever vaccination. For the study at large: The SMART-Seq v4 Ultra Low Input method served to prepare the low-cell-number fractions. Study-level results: Re-detected after boosting: most primary clones, about 95% of CD4 and roughly 90% of CD8.

Trimming removed 4 bases from V and 6 bases from J; junction bases left unmatched: 6. Germline loops: CDR1 SGHRS, CDR2 YFSETQ. The CDR3 loop spans 14 amino acids. A 5'RACE template-switching step, the method used to make TCR cDNA, added a universal primer site and UMIs. TCRdb independently ran MiXCR on the 5' RACE reads; one entry per CDR3 protein. The sample includes fewer than 150,000 distinct CDR3 sequences, more than 6% seen only once; the top ten take roughly 0.73%. This sequence joins TRBV5-1 and TRBJ2-3, with 9 positions matching TRBD1. Sequenced here: CD4+ T cells sorted from PBMCs, sampled 5 days after the yellow fever booster vaccination. This TCR was recovered from a man in his thirties or forties who received the YFV17D yellow fever vaccine. CDR3 coding DNA: TGCGCCAGCAGCACGGGACAGGGAATGGATACGCAGTATTTT. Its protein product is CASSTGQGMDTQYF. Looking up the rest from reference TRBV5-1 and TRBJ2-3 gives the full variable domain: KAGVTQTPRYLIKTRGQQVTLSCSPISGHRSVSWYQQTPGQGLQFLFEYFSETQRNKGNFPGRFSGRQFSNSRSEMNVSTLELGDSALYLCASSTGQGMDTQYFGPGTRLTVL.